This is a list of T cell receptor beta chains from one sample in a study of early T cells in non-severe SARS-CoV-2 infection. One entry per CDR3 protein results from TCRdb running MiXCR on the 5' RACE reads. The repertoire holds roughly 93,000 distinct CDR3 sequences, with approximately 11% as singletons. The source material was whole blood. All receptors derive from an adult who was a healthcare worker with PCR-confirmed SARS-CoV-2 infection or an uninfected control (not recorded which). Each CDR3 is given with its conserved first and last residue.

J gene: TRBJ1-1
V gene: TRBV11-2
CDR3 protein: CASSWGTENTEAFF

J gene: TRBJ1-2
V gene: TRBV3-1
CDR3 protein: CASSQRTGLDGYTF

J gene: TRBJ2-1
V gene: TRBV20-1
CDR3 protein: CSARGVSGSSYNEQFF

J gene: TRBJ1-4
V gene: TRBV20-1
CDR3 protein: CSARVGAALNEKLFF

J gene: TRBJ2-1
V gene: TRBV7-8
CDR3 protein: CASSQDTYNEQFF

J gene: TRBJ2-7
V gene: TRBV6-1
CDR3 protein: CASTGTAAYEQYF

J gene: TRBJ2-1
V gene: TRBV7-9
CDR3 protein: CASSPLGAGRSYNEQFF

J gene: TRBJ2-1
V gene: TRBV2
CDR3 protein: CASTSPGGAGYNEQFF

J gene: TRBJ1-2
V gene: TRBV25-1
CDR3 protein: CASSAPGTGANYGYTF

J gene: TRBJ2-3
V gene: TRBV13
CDR3 protein: CASSTPGTSGGLSTDTQYF

J gene: TRBJ2-7
V gene: TRBV7-3
CDR3 protein: CASSLTRAGLNYEQYF

J gene: TRBJ2-1
V gene: TRBV6-5
CDR3 protein: CASSLTSGANEQFF

J gene: TRBJ2-7
V gene: TRBV7-2
CDR3 protein: CASSSRLAGGSDEQYF

J gene: TRBJ2-7
V gene: TRBV18
CDR3 protein: CASSPNWGGDSYEQYF

J gene: TRBJ1-5
V gene: TRBV2
CDR3 protein: CASTRQTRVNNQPQHF

J gene: TRBJ1-6
V gene: TRBV28
CDR3 protein: CASSSHKTPLHF

J gene: TRBJ2-7
V gene: TRBV10-3
CDR3 protein: CAISVGGPNSYEQYF

J gene: TRBJ2-3
V gene: TRBV6-6
CDR3 protein: CASQKVPAGGTDTQYF

J gene: TRBJ2-7
V gene: TRBV30
CDR3 protein: CAWSPLTYEQYF

J gene: TRBJ2-2
V gene: TRBV7-9
CDR3 protein: CASSLWAANTGELFF

J gene: TRBJ2-7
V gene: TRBV29-1
CDR3 protein: CSAAGVSYEQYF

J gene: TRBJ2-1
V gene: TRBV5-6
CDR3 protein: CASSLVVVGGNEQFF

J gene: TRBJ2-3
V gene: TRBV9
CDR3 protein: CASSPIGLAGITDTQYF

J gene: TRBJ1-2
V gene: TRBV4-1
CDR3 protein: CASSPGGARDRGIVGYTF

J gene: TRBJ2-6
V gene: TRBV19
CDR3 protein: CASSIVGLGSGANVLTF

J gene: TRBJ2-3
V gene: TRBV4-1
CDR3 protein: CASSLDWNTDTQYF

J gene: TRBJ2-3
V gene: TRBV20-1
CDR3 protein: CSARVGQPATDTQYF

J gene: TRBJ2-1
V gene: TRBV7-2
CDR3 protein: CASSFGQANNEQFF

J gene: TRBJ1-5
V gene: TRBV7-2
CDR3 protein: CASSLAPGGLSGQPQHF

J gene: TRBJ1-2
V gene: TRBV4-1
CDR3 protein: CASSRRDRGDSNYGYTF

J gene: TRBJ1-5
V gene: TRBV6-6
CDR3 protein: CASSYVRNQPQHF

J gene: TRBJ1-2
V gene: TRBV20-1
CDR3 protein: CSARGLGRGAGYGYTF

J gene: TRBJ1-1
V gene: TRBV28
CDR3 protein: CASSHSGTGGTEAFF

J gene: TRBJ1-1
V gene: TRBV5-1
CDR3 protein: CASSPPGGRENTEAFF

J gene: TRBJ2-7
V gene: TRBV10-3
CDR3 protein: CAISVDSYEQYF

J gene: TRBJ1-2
V gene: TRBV5-1
CDR3 protein: CASSRTGSSRDYGYTF

J gene: TRBJ1-2
V gene: TRBV20-1
CDR3 protein: CSASVQGAAGYTF

J gene: TRBJ2-5
V gene: TRBV7-3
CDR3 protein: CASSLSAEETQYF

J gene: TRBJ2-5
V gene: TRBV29-1
CDR3 protein: CSVGDRVGETQYF

J gene: TRBJ1-1
V gene: TRBV2
CDR3 protein: CASSRTGGDWTEAFF

J gene: TRBJ2-1
V gene: TRBV27
CDR3 protein: CASSPGERVGNEQFF

J gene: TRBJ1-6
V gene: TRBV20-1
CDR3 protein: CSARGSDRVNSPLHF

J gene: TRBJ1-1
V gene: TRBV10-3
CDR3 protein: CAISEGQANTEAFF

J gene: TRBJ1-2
V gene: TRBV9
CDR3 protein: CASSVTGQLDKYGYTF

J gene: TRBJ2-1
V gene: TRBV2
CDR3 protein: CASSEPTAKYNEQFF

J gene: TRBJ2-1
V gene: TRBV7-6
CDR3 protein: CASSLEGPREVMNEQFF

J gene: TRBJ1-4
V gene: TRBV7-8
CDR3 protein: CASRQEHLATNEKLFF

J gene: TRBJ2-5
V gene: TRBV20-1
CDR3 protein: CSAVGDSRTQYF

J gene: TRBJ2-7
V gene: TRBV7-2
CDR3 protein: CASTRDRAYEQYF